Listed here are 16 T cell receptor beta chains from one sample, sequenced in a study of blood T cells in healthy people across ages (dated by TCRdb to about 2015). The method was 5' RACE. Reads for this sample came from an Illumina HiSeq 2500. A second roughly 6 to 11 cycle PCR used a sample-barcoded 5' primer and a J-beta primer mix. Using fastp trimming at Q25 and MiXCR clonotype assembly, TCRdb reanalyzed the public sequencing data and kept in-frame beta chains. CDR3 protein duplicates are merged, each entry listing the most common genes and DNA. In all, the sample holds about 640,000 distinct CDR3 sequences, and roughly 58% of those were seen once. The top ten hold approximately 40% of the sample. Sequencing was done on a sample of blood. These receptors were collected from a man aged 55 to 70 in good health.

The rearrangement uses TRBV20-1 and TRBJ2-1; no clear D. Germline values: CDR1 DFQATT, CDR2 SNEGSKA (reference sequence). V dropped 1 base and J dropped 1 base, with 8 bases sitting between them. The CDR3 consists of 14 residues. The CDR3 DNA reads as TGCAGTGCTAGAGCCCCGAGGTCCTACAATGAGCAGTTCTTC. This encodes CSARAPRSYNEQFF.

The rearrangement uses TRBV20-1 and TRBJ2-7; D may be TRBD2 (5 bases). Germline values: CDR1 DFQATT, CDR2 SNEGSKA (reference sequence). V lost 6 bases and J lost 7, with 19 bases in between. The CDR3 extends over 13 amino acids. The CDR3 reads CSAPDRRESEQYF. CDR3 in DNA: TGCAGTGCCCCGGATCGAAGGGAGTCGGAGCAGTACTTC.

The chain is built from TRBV12-3 or TRBV12-4 and TRBJ1-1; D gene unclear. The ends were cut back, 5 bases at V and 5 bases at J, with 12 bases in the middle. This CDR3 has 13 residues. CDR3 sequence (DNA): TGTGCCAGCAGTGACCTACGGGATACTGAAGCTTTCTTT. Its translation: CASSDLRDTEAFF.

V gene TRBV20-1 combines with J gene TRBJ2-1, with D unresolved. Germline V CDR1 and CDR2: DFQATT, SNEGSKA (reference sequence). This CDR3 is built from 14 residues. Trimming removed 7 bases from V and 6 bases from J, with 19 bases in between. The CDR3 loop is CSGGKNRLLNEQFF. CDR3 DNA sequence: TGCAGTGGTGGGAAGAATAGGTTGCTCAATGAGCAGTTCTTC.

This chain joins TRBV20-1 and TRBJ2-3; D not resolved. The CDR3 length is 12 residues. V was pared by 4 bases and J by 6 bases, with 11 bases between. Germline V gives CDR1 DFQATT, CDR2 SNEGSKA (reference sequence). CDR3 residues: CSATKPMDTQYF. The CDR3 region has the DNA TGCAGTGCTACTAAACCCATGGATACGCAGTATTTT.

Only a few counts were recorded for this clonotype. This chain uses TRBV20-1 with TRBJ2-7; 11 bases map to TRBD2. The germline CDR1 and CDR2 sequences are DFQATT and SNEGSKA (reference sequence). The V and J ends lost 1 base and 5 bases, in that order; junction bases with no gene match: 4. The CDR3 consists of 14 residues. CDR3 in amino acids: CSARVTSGSDEQYF. For the CDR3, the DNA is TGCAGTGCTAGAGTTACTAGCGGGAGCGACGAGCAGTACTTC.

This clonotype turned up a few times. V is TRBV29-1 and J is TRBJ2-3; 7 positions match TRBD2. The CDR3 runs 14 residues. V lost 6 bases to trimming and J lost 2 bases; unmatched junction nucleotides: 8. Germline V CDR1 and CDR2: SQVTM, ANQGSEA. The CDR3 bases are TGCAGCGTCGACTGGGGGAGGGACACAGATACGCAGTATTTT. Amino acids: CSVDWGRDTDTQYF.

This chain's CDR3 is CASSLVGGGANEQFF. CDR3 DNA: TGTGCCAGCAGCTTAGTTGGCGGGGGGGCCAATGAGCAGTTCTTC. The chain has TRBV7-2 and TRBJ2-1, with 9 nucleotides matching TRBD2. V lost 1 base and J lost 6; bases outside the gene matches: 4. This CDR3 is built from 15 residues. The germline CDR1 and CDR2 sequences are SGHTA and FQGNSA.

This clonotype was counted many times. The CDR3 sequence is CASSSTGTDYEQYF. The CDR3 DNA reads TGTGCCAGCAGCTCCACCGGGACAGACTACGAGCAGTACTTC. This chain links TRBV11-2 with TRBJ2-7; 7 nucleotides line up with TRBD1. CDR1 is SGHAT, CDR2 FQNNGV, per germline. V trimming: 4 bases; J trimming: 3 bases; junction bases outside the gene matches: 6. CDR3 size: 14 residues.

This clonotype was seen only once. This chain links TRBV2 with TRBJ2-5, with 9 positions matching TRBD1. Germline trimming cut 4 bases from V and 11 bases from J; bases unmatched to any gene: 14. CDR1 is SNHLY and CDR2 is FYNNEI in the germline V gene. The CDR3 consists of 15 residues. The CDR3 DNA sequence: TGTGCCAGCAGTGCAAGGACAGGGGCCTTCGGTGAGCAGTACTTC. Amino acids: CASSARTGAFGEQYF.

The rearrangement links TRBV27 to TRBJ1-1; maybe TRBD1 (6 bases). The length of the CDR3 is 15 residues. V shed 5 bases and J shed 3 bases, with 16 bases lying between them. CDR1 MNHEY and CDR2 SMNVEV come from the germline V gene (reference sequence). In DNA, the CDR3 is TGTGCCAGCAGTCCCCGAGGAGAGGGGGACACTGAAGCTTTCTTT. Its protein product is CASSPRGEGDTEAFF.

A note on this clonotype: A junction boundary mismatches the germline segment, possibly from a read error. The chain employs TRBV2 and TRBJ1-2; D is unclear. Germline V gene lookup returns CDR1 SNHLY and CDR2 FYNNEI. The CDR3 runs 13 residues. The chain's CDR3 is CASREGDWSGYTF. The DNA of the CDR3 is TGTGCCAGCAGGGAAGGCGACTGGAGTGGCTACACCTTC.

The chain links TRBV7-6 to TRBJ2-3; the D is unclear. Germline V gene sequence: CDR1 SGHVS, CDR2 FNYEAQ. The V end was cut by 5 bases, the J end by 6 bases, with 15 bases between. The CDR3 length is 14 residues. The CDR3 nucleotides are TGTGCCAGCAGCCCTGCCCCGAGCGTGGATACGCAGTATTTT. This translates into CASSPAPSVDTQYF.

The count of this clonotype is one. This sequence joins TRBV12-3 or TRBV12-4 and TRBJ2-4; either TRBD1 or TRBD2 may supply D (6 bases each). The end of the DNA fits TRBJ2-5 better, so the J call may be wrong. The CDR3 spans 14 residues. CDR3 nucleotide sequence: TGTGCCAGCAGTTTTAGGGGGAGGAAAGAGACCCAGTACTTC. The encoded protein is CASSFRGRKETQYF.

The chain has TRBV29-1 and TRBJ1-4; D perhaps matches TRBD1 (5 bases). CDR3 length: 14 residues. Per the germline V gene, CDR1 is SQVTM and CDR2 is ANQGSEA. Deletions cut 6 bases from V and 3 bases from J, with 14 bases between. Here the CDR3 DNA reads TGCAGCGTCCAACCCCAGGGACCTAATGAAAAACTGTTTTTT. Protein sequence: CSVQPQGPNEKLFF.

Worth noting for this clonotype: One end of the junction does not line up with germline, which may come from a read error. The genes are TRBV3-1 and TRBJ2-2, with TRBD2 matching over 12 bases. Germline lookup yields CDR1 LGHDT and CDR2 YNNKEL (reference sequence). The CDR3 runs 15 residues. CDR3 DNA: TGTGCCAGCAGTCTAGCGGGGGGGCGCACCTGGGAGCTGTTTTTT. It codes for CASSLAGGRTWELFF.